This entry lists 7 T cell receptor beta chains sequenced from one sample in a study of T cell repertoires in cytomegalovirus infection. A single record per CDR3 protein comes from TCRdb applying MiXCR to the reads. Of about 260,000 distinct CDR3 sequences in the sample, 9.1% were seen once. The specimen was PBMCs. These receptors were collected from a human donor in good health (CMV status not recorded). Some clones in this sample may be carry-over from other donors' samples.

This clonotype showed up just a few times. This rearrangement joins TRBV3-1 to TRBJ2-1, with 7 positions matching TRBD1. Trimming removed 4 bases from V and 8 bases from J; junction bases left unmatched: 8. The CDR3 contains 14 residues. In germline, CDR1 is LGHDT, CDR2 YNNKEL (reference sequence). Written as DNA, the CDR3 is TGTGCCAGCAGCCCCCGGACAGGTCACCATGAGCAGTTCTTC. It translates to CASSPRTGHHEQFF.

This clonotype appeared many times. The chain combines TRBV7-2 with TRBJ2-5; no clear D. The V gene lost 7 bases and the J gene lost 5 bases, with 14 bases spanning the gap. The CDR3 sequence is 13 residues long. Germline loops: CDR1 SGHTA, CDR2 FQGNSA. CDR3 residues: CASKGGVSETQYF. As DNA, the CDR3 is TGTGCCAGCAAAGGCGGCGTTTCGGAGACCCAGTACTTC.

Many counts were recorded for this clonotype. The V call is TRBV7-2, the J call TRBJ2-5; 14 positions agree with TRBD2. The CDR3 length is 16 residues. Per germline, CDR1 SGHTA and CDR2 FQGNSA. Germline trimming cut 1 base from V and 4 bases from J; bases unmatched to any gene: 2. CDR3 sequence reads: CASSLEGTSGRETQYF. The CDR3 bases are TGTGCCAGCAGCTTAGAGGGGACTAGCGGGAGAGAGACCCAGTACTTC.

CDR3 residues: CASSLLRGEAFF. DNA of the CDR3: TGTGCCAGCAGCTTATTGCGGGGTGAAGCTTTCTTT. The chain couples TRBV13 to TRBJ1-1; D gene ambiguous. This CDR3 spans 12 amino acids. V lost 2 bases and J 7 bases, leaving 8 bases between the germline ends. Germline V lookup: CDR1 PRHDT, CDR2 FYEKMQ (reference sequence).

This clonotype was counted ten times or more. V usage is TRBV7-9 and J usage is TRBJ2-3, with D hard to call. The CDR3 runs to 11 residues. Trimming cost V 3 bases and J 5 bases, with 3 bases left between them. Germline loops: CDR1 SEHNR, CDR2 FQNEAQ (reference sequence). The CDR3 region is CASSFLDTQYF. The CDR3 nucleotides are TGTGCCAGCAGCTTTTTAGATACGCAGTATTTT. The complete variable domain, with remaining parts taken from reference TRBV7-9 and TRBJ2-3, reads DTGVSQNPRHKITKRGQNVTFRCDPISEHNRLYWYRQTLGQGPEFLTYFQNEAQLEKSRLLSDRFSAERPKGSFSTLEIQRTEQGDSAMYLCASSFLDTQYFGPGTRLTVL.

This clonotype was observed at least ten times. This rearrangement joins TRBV12-3 or TRBV12-4 to TRBJ2-6; no clear D gene. Trimming took 5 bases from V and 2 from J, leaving 7 bases between them. This CDR3 spans 14 amino acids. In DNA form, the CDR3 reads TGTGCCAGCAGTCTGAATACTGGGGCCAACGTCCTGACTTTC. Its translation is CASSLNTGANVLTF.

The V call is TRBV11-3, the J call TRBJ2-2, with 7 nucleotides matching TRBD2. CDR1 is SGHNT and CDR2 is YENEEA in the germline V gene. This CDR3 has 15 amino acids. This CDR3 is CASGAPQPNTGELFF. For the CDR3, the DNA is TGTGCAAGCGGGGCCCCGCAACCGAACACCGGGGAGCTGTTTTTT.